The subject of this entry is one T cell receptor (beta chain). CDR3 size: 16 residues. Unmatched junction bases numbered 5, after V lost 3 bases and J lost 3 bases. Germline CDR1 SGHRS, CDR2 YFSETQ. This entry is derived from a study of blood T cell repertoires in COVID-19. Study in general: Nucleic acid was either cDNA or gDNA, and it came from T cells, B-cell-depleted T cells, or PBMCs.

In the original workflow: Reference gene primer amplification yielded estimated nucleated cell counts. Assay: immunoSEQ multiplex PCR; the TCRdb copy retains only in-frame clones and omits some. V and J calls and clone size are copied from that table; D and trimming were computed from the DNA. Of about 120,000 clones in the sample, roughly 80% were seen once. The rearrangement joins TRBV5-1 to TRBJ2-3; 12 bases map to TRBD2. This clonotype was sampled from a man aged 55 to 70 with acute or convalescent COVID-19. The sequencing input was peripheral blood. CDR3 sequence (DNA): TGCGCCAGCAGCTCCCTAGCGGGAGGGAGGACAGATACGCAGTATTTT. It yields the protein CASSSLAGGRTDTQYF.